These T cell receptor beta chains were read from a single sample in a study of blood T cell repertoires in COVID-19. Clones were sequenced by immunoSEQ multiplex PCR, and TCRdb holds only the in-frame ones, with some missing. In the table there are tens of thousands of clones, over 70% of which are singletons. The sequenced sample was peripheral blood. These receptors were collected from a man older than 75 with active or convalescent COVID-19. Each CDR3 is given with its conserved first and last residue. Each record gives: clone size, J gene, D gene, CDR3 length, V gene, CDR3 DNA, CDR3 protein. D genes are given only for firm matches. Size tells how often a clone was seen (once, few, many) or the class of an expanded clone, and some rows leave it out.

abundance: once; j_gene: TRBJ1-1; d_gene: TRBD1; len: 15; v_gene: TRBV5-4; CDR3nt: TGTGCCAGCAGCATACCGACAGGGGTGGGGACTGAAGCTTTCTTT; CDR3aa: CASSIPTGVGTEAFF
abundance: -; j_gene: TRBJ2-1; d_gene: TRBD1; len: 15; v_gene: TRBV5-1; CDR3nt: TGCGCCAGCAGCTTGTACCTAGAGGGGGCGAATGAGCAGTTCTTC; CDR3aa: CASSLYLEGANEQFF
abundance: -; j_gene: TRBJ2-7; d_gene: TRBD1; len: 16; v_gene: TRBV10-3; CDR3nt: TGTGCCATCAGTGACCTAGGGGACAGGGGATCTGGCGAGCAGTACTTC; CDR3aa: CAISDLGDRGSGEQYF
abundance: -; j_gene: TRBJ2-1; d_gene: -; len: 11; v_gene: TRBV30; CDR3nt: TGTGCCTGGAACAGTCGCAATGAGCAGTTCTTC; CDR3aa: CAWNSRNEQFF
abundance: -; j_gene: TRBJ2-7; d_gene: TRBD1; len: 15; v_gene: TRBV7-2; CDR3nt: TGTGCCAGCAGCATAAACCCACAGGGGACCTACGAGCAGTACTTC; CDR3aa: CASSINPQGTYEQYF
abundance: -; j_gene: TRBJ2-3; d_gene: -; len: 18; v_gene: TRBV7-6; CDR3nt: TGTGCCAGCAGCGGGGGAGGCTCCTACATATCTTACACAGATACGCAGTATTTT; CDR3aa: CASSGGGSYISYTDTQYF
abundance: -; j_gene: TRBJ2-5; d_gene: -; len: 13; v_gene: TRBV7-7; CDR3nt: TGTGCCAGCAGCTTAGGATACAAAGAGACCCAGTACTTC; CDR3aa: CASSLGYKETQYF
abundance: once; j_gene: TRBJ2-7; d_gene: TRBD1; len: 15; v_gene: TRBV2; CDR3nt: TGTGCCAGCAGGGATCAGGGGGTGAGCACCTACGAGCAGTACTTC; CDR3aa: CASRDQGVSTYEQYF
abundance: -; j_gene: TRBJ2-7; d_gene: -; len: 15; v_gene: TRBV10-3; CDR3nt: TGTGCCATCAGTGGTAGCGCGGGGTTTACCTACGAGCAGTACTTC; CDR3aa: CAISGSAGFTYEQYF
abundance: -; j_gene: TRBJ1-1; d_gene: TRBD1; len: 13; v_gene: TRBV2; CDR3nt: TGTGCCAGCAGTTGGGACAGGTGGACTGAAGCTTTCTTT; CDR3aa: CASSWDRWTEAFF
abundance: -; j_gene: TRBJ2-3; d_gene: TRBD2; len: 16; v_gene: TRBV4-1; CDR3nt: TGCGCCAGCAGCCAAGGGACTAGCGGGAGGCTTTATACGCAGTATTTT; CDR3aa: CASSQGTSGRLYTQYF
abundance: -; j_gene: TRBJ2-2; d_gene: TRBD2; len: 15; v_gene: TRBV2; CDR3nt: TGTGCCAGCAGTTTTAGCGGGACCAACACCGGGGAGCTGTTTTTT; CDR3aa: CASSFSGTNTGELFF
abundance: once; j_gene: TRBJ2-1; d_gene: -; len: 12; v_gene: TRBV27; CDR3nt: TGTGCCAGCAGTTTATTGGGGCAAGAGCAGTTCTTC; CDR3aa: CASSLLGQEQFF
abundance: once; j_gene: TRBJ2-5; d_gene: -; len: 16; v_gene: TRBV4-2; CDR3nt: TGTGCCAGCAGCCAAGATTGGAAGGGGGACCAAGAGACCCAGTACTTC; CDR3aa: CASSQDWKGDQETQYF
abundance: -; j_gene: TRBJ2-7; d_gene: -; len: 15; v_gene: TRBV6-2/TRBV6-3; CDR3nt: TGTGCCAGCAGTTGGGAGGGGGACGGACCCTACGAGCAGTACTTC; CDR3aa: CASSWEGDGPYEQYF
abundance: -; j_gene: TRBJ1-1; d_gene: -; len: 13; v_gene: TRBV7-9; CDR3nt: TGTGCCAGCAGGTTCATAGAGAACACTGAAGCTTTCTTT; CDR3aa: CASRFIENTEAFF
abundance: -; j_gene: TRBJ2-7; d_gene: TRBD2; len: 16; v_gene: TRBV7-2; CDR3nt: TGTGCCAGCAGCTCGCACTTAGCGGGAGTTAGCCTCGAGCAGTACTTC; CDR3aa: CASSSHLAGVSLEQYF
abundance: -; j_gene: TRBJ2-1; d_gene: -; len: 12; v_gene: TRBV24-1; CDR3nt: TGTGCCACCAGTGTCGGCGGAGATGAGCAGTTCTTC; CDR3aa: CATSVGGDEQFF
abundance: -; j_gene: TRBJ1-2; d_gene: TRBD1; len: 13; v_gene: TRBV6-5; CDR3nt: TGTGCCAGCAAGAGGGGGGACAGGCGCGTCTACACCTTC; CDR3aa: CASKRGDRRVYTF
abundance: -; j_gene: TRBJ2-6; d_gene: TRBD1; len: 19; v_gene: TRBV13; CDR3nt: TGTGCCAGCAGCCCCCCCAGGGGGCATTTGAGCTCTGGGGCCAACGTCCTGACTTTC; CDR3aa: CASSPPRGHLSSGANVLTF
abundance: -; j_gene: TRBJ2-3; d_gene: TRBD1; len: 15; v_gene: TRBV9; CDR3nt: TGTGCCAGCAGCGTAGCTGTCCCAGGGGGAGATACGCAGTATTTT; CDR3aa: CASSVAVPGGDTQYF
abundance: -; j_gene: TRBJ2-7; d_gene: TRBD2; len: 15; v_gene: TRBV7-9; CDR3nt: TGTGCCAGCAGCAGGCGGGAGTGGAACTCCTACGAGCAGTACTTC; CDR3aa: CASSRREWNSYEQYF
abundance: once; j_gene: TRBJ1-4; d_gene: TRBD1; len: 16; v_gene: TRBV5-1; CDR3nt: TGCGCCAGCAGCTTCACAGGGGATGCAACTAATGAAAAACTGTTTTTT; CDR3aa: CASSFTGDATNEKLFF
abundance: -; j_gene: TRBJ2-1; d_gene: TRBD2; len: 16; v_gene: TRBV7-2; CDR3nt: TGTGCCAGCAGCTTGTCGGTGCTAGCGGGGAACAATGAGCAGTTCTTC; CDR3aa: CASSLSVLAGNNEQFF
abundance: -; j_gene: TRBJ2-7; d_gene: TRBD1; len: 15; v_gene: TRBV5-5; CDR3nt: TGTGCCAGCAGCCAACCGGGACAGGGTTCTTACGAGCAGTACTTC; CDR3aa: CASSQPGQGSYEQYF
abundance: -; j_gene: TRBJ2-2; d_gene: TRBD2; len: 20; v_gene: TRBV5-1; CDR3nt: TGCGCCAGCAGCCCCTACTCGGGACTAGCGGGGGGGACGAACACCGGGGAGCTGTTTTTT; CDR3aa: CASSPYSGLAGGTNTGELFF
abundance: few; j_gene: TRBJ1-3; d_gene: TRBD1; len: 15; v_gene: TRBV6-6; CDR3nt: TGTGCCAGCATGACCGCCAGGGGGTCTGGAAACACCATATATTTT; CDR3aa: CASMTARGSGNTIYF